The rows below give T cell receptor beta chains drawn from one sample of a study of response to subunit inactivated influenza vaccine. Using its own MiXCR run on the RT-PCR reads, TCRdb lists one record per CDR3 protein. The table lists fewer than 400,000 distinct CDR3 sequences, 21% of them singletons, with roughly 10% in the top ten. This material consisted of PBMCs from blood, taken less than 22 months after vaccination. These receptors originate from a man aged 45-69 years who received an inactivated influenza vaccine. Each CDR3 is given with its conserved first and last residue. Each record gives: clone size, J gene, V gene, D gene, CDR3 DNA, CDR3 protein. The D gene is left open where the match is weak. Rows may omit the clone size; those that give it use once, few, many or a size class.

abundance: -; j_gene: TRBJ2-3; v_gene: TRBV13; d_gene: TRBD2; CDR3nt: TGTGCCAGCAGCCCGGTCCAGCGGGGGGCGGAGGATACGCAGTATTTT; CDR3aa: CASSPVQRGAEDTQYF
abundance: -; j_gene: TRBJ2-7; v_gene: TRBV4-2; d_gene: TRBD1; CDR3nt: TGTGCCAGCAGCCAAGGACAGGGAAGGGCATACGAGCAGTACTTC; CDR3aa: CASSQGQGRAYEQYF
abundance: -; j_gene: TRBJ2-6; v_gene: TRBV20-1; d_gene: TRBD1; CDR3nt: TGCAGTGCTCAACCGACAGGGTCCCCCTCTGGGGCCAACGTCCTGACTTTC; CDR3aa: CSAQPTGSPSGANVLTF
abundance: -; j_gene: TRBJ1-6; v_gene: TRBV6-6; d_gene: -; CDR3nt: TGTGCCACGGGGTCACCCCTCCACTTT; CDR3aa: CATGSPLHF
abundance: -; j_gene: TRBJ1-2; v_gene: TRBV2; d_gene: -; CDR3nt: TGTGCCAGCACCGAGGGGCAGGGATATGGCTACACCTTC; CDR3aa: CASTEGQGYGYTF
abundance: -; j_gene: TRBJ1-5; v_gene: TRBV20-1; d_gene: -; CDR3nt: TGCAGTGCTAGGGTGGGCCAAGGGAGTCAGCCCCAGCATTTT; CDR3aa: CSARVGQGSQPQHF
abundance: -; j_gene: TRBJ1-2; v_gene: TRBV10-3; d_gene: TRBD1; CDR3nt: TGTGCCATCAGCCAGGACAGGGCCGGTGGCTACACCTTC; CDR3aa: CAISQDRAGGYTF
abundance: many; j_gene: TRBJ1-1; v_gene: TRBV6-5; d_gene: TRBD1; CDR3nt: TGTGCCAGCAGTTACCCTGGACAGGGGCTGAACACTGAAGCTTTCTTT; CDR3aa: CASSYPGQGLNTEAFF
abundance: few; j_gene: TRBJ2-5; v_gene: TRBV20-1; d_gene: TRBD2; CDR3nt: TGCAGTGCCACCGGACTAGCGGACACCCAAGAGACCCAGTACTTC; CDR3aa: CSATGLADTQETQYF
abundance: -; j_gene: TRBJ2-1; v_gene: TRBV10-3; d_gene: TRBD2; CDR3nt: TGTGCCATCAGTGATTCGAGACTAGCGGGAGGTAACAATGAGCAGTTCTTC; CDR3aa: CAISDSRLAGGNNEQFF
abundance: -; j_gene: TRBJ2-5; v_gene: TRBV29-1; d_gene: TRBD1; CDR3nt: TGCAGCGGGAACAGGGGCGGAGAGACCCAGTACTTC; CDR3aa: CSGNRGGETQYF
abundance: -; j_gene: TRBJ2-5; v_gene: TRBV29-1; d_gene: -; CDR3nt: TGCAGCGTTGAAGTTGGGCCTCTGGAGACCCAGTACTTC; CDR3aa: CSVEVGPLETQYF
abundance: -; j_gene: TRBJ2-2; v_gene: TRBV7-7; d_gene: TRBD2; CDR3nt: TGTGCTAGCAGCTTACGGACTAGCGGAGGCGGGGAGCTGTTTTTT; CDR3aa: CASSLRTSGGGELFF
abundance: few; j_gene: TRBJ2-5; v_gene: TRBV6-1; d_gene: TRBD2; CDR3nt: TGTGCCAGCAGTGTGCTAGCGGGAGGACAAGAGACCCAGTACTTC; CDR3aa: CASSVLAGGQETQYF
abundance: many; j_gene: TRBJ1-5; v_gene: TRBV12-3/TRBV12-4; d_gene: TRBD1; CDR3nt: TGTGCCAGCAGATCGACAGGGAATCAGCCCCAGCATTTT; CDR3aa: CASRSTGNQPQHF
abundance: -; j_gene: TRBJ1-1; v_gene: TRBV6-2/TRBV6-3; d_gene: -; CDR3nt: TGTGCCAGCAGTCAGGGACTGTCAAGGAACACTGAAGCTTTCTTT; CDR3aa: CASSQGLSRNTEAFF
abundance: -; j_gene: TRBJ2-2; v_gene: TRBV20-1; d_gene: TRBD1; CDR3nt: TGCAGTGCCAGTCCCGGGACAGGCACCGGGGAGCTGTTTTTT; CDR3aa: CSASPGTGTGELFF
abundance: few; j_gene: TRBJ1-5; v_gene: TRBV7-8; d_gene: -; CDR3nt: TGTGCCAGCAGCTTAGCGCAGATTCGCGTCCTAGATCAGCCCCAGCATTTT; CDR3aa: CASSLAQIRVLDQPQHF
abundance: -; j_gene: TRBJ2-3; v_gene: TRBV28; d_gene: -; CDR3nt: TGTGCCAGCAGTCAAGGGGGGAGCACAGATACGCAGTATTTT; CDR3aa: CASSQGGSTDTQYF
abundance: -; j_gene: TRBJ1-1; v_gene: TRBV7-2; d_gene: TRBD1; CDR3nt: TGTGCCAGCAGCTTAGTCAGGGGGCGCTCCCTGAACACTGAAGCTTTCTTT; CDR3aa: CASSLVRGRSLNTEAFF
abundance: few; j_gene: TRBJ1-1; v_gene: TRBV5-6; d_gene: -; CDR3nt: TGTGCCAGCAGCCCGTGGGACGGTGAAGCTTTCTTT; CDR3aa: CASSPWDGEAFF
abundance: -; j_gene: TRBJ2-1; v_gene: TRBV4-3; d_gene: TRBD1; CDR3nt: TGCGCCAGCAGCCGGGGACAGGGTAGGTCCAATGAGCAGTTCTTC; CDR3aa: CASSRGQGRSNEQFF
abundance: -; j_gene: TRBJ1-1; v_gene: TRBV5-1; d_gene: -; CDR3nt: TGCGCCAGCAGGAAGGACAGAATGAACACTGAAGCTTTCTTT; CDR3aa: CASRKDRMNTEAFF
abundance: -; j_gene: TRBJ1-2; v_gene: TRBV2; d_gene: -; CDR3nt: TGTGCCAGCAGTGAATCACCAGGACTCTATGGCTACACCTTC; CDR3aa: CASSESPGLYGYTF
abundance: -; j_gene: TRBJ2-5; v_gene: TRBV11-2; d_gene: -; CDR3nt: TGTGCCAGCAGCCCTCTAAGGGGGTCCACCCCGTCAACCCTACGGCAAGAGACCCAGTACTTC; CDR3aa: CASSPLRGSTPSTLRQETQYF
abundance: many; j_gene: TRBJ1-6; v_gene: TRBV20-1; d_gene: -; CDR3nt: TGCAGTGCTAGACTACAGGGTGTTTCACCCCTCCACTTT; CDR3aa: CSARLQGVSPLHF
abundance: few; j_gene: TRBJ1-2; v_gene: TRBV19; d_gene: -; CDR3nt: TGTGCCAGTACCCCAGGGGCAATCTATGGCTACACCTTC; CDR3aa: CASTPGAIYGYTF
abundance: -; j_gene: TRBJ2-3; v_gene: TRBV7-2; d_gene: TRBD2; CDR3nt: TGTGCCAGCAGCCTCCGGGACTACCACACAGATACGCAGTATTTT; CDR3aa: CASSLRDYHTDTQYF
abundance: few; j_gene: TRBJ1-1; v_gene: TRBV7-2; d_gene: TRBD1; CDR3nt: TGTGCCAGCAGCCCCCGGACAGGGGGCGATGGTGAAGCTTTCTTT; CDR3aa: CASSPRTGGDGEAFF
abundance: few; j_gene: TRBJ2-1; v_gene: TRBV5-4; d_gene: TRBD1; CDR3nt: TGTGCCAGCAGCGCTACCCGACAGGGGGGGTTAAATGAGCAGTTCTTC; CDR3aa: CASSATRQGGLNEQFF
abundance: many; j_gene: TRBJ1-2; v_gene: TRBV5-1; d_gene: -; CDR3nt: TGTGCCAGCAGCTTGGTCGGAAACTATGGCTACACCTTC; CDR3aa: CASSLVGNYGYTF
abundance: -; j_gene: TRBJ2-1; v_gene: TRBV5-1; d_gene: -; CDR3nt: TGCGCCAGCAGCTTGGTTCCTTCGGGACACGACTACAATGAGCAGTTCTTC; CDR3aa: CASSLVPSGHDYNEQFF
abundance: -; j_gene: TRBJ2-5; v_gene: TRBV7-9; d_gene: TRBD1; CDR3nt: TGTGCCAGCAGCCAGCGACAGGGTAAAGGGGAGACCCAGTACTTC; CDR3aa: CASSQRQGKGETQYF
abundance: many; j_gene: TRBJ1-1; v_gene: TRBV3-1; d_gene: -; CDR3nt: TGTGCCAGCAGCCGGGGGACTCCCCCCTTCGCTGAAGCTTTCTTT; CDR3aa: CASSRGTPPFAEAFF
abundance: -; j_gene: TRBJ1-2; v_gene: TRBV20-1; d_gene: -; CDR3nt: TGCAGTCTGAAGGGCCGCCGAGTCTATGGCTACACCTTC; CDR3aa: CSLKGRRVYGYTF
abundance: few; j_gene: TRBJ1-2; v_gene: TRBV3-1; d_gene: -; CDR3nt: TGTGCCAGCAGCCAAGATGCCAGGACCTACACCTTC; CDR3aa: CASSQDARTYTF
abundance: -; j_gene: TRBJ1-5; v_gene: TRBV14; d_gene: -; CDR3nt: TGTGCCAGCAGCCAAGATCTGAAGGGATCTAGCAATCAGCCCCAGCATTTT; CDR3aa: CASSQDLKGSSNQPQHF
abundance: many; j_gene: TRBJ2-5; v_gene: TRBV5-1; d_gene: TRBD2; CDR3nt: TGCGCCAGCAGCTTGCCGGGGGGAAGAGAGACCCAGTACTTC; CDR3aa: CASSLPGGRETQYF
abundance: -; j_gene: TRBJ2-7; v_gene: TRBV7-8; d_gene: -; CDR3nt: TGTGCCAGCAGCTTAGCCGGGACATACTACGAGCAGTACTTC; CDR3aa: CASSLAGTYYEQYF
abundance: -; j_gene: TRBJ2-2; v_gene: TRBV5-1; d_gene: -; CDR3nt: TGCGCCAGCAGCTTGAAGGACACCGGGGAGCTGTTTTTT; CDR3aa: CASSLKDTGELFF
abundance: -; j_gene: TRBJ2-3; v_gene: TRBV10-2; d_gene: -; CDR3nt: TGCGCCAGCCGACCAGCCCGCACAGATACGCAGTATTTT; CDR3aa: CASRPARTDTQYF
abundance: -; j_gene: TRBJ1-3; v_gene: TRBV7-9; d_gene: -; CDR3nt: TGTGCCAGCAGCTTAGACAGGATCTCTGGAAACACCATATATTTT; CDR3aa: CASSLDRISGNTIYF
abundance: -; j_gene: TRBJ1-6; v_gene: TRBV30; d_gene: -; CDR3nt: TGTGCCTGGAGTATTAATGGGCGACAGAGAATGCCCCTCCACTTT; CDR3aa: CAWSINGRQRMPLHF
abundance: many; j_gene: TRBJ2-7; v_gene: TRBV14; d_gene: -; CDR3nt: TGTGCCAGCAGCCGCTTTGACTCTGGCGAGCAGTACTTC; CDR3aa: CASSRFDSGEQYF
abundance: few; j_gene: TRBJ1-2; v_gene: TRBV27; d_gene: -; CDR3nt: TGTGCCAGCGGAGGAAAAACCGGGACATTTGCACGCGGCTACACCTTC; CDR3aa: CASGGKTGTFARGYTF
abundance: few; j_gene: TRBJ1-3; v_gene: TRBV7-6; d_gene: -; CDR3nt: TGTGCCAGCAGCCCTAGCCCGGGGCCCTCTGGAAACACCATATATTTT; CDR3aa: CASSPSPGPSGNTIYF
abundance: few; j_gene: TRBJ1-2; v_gene: TRBV7-9; d_gene: TRBD1; CDR3nt: TGTGCCAGCAGCAGATATGCGGGACAGGGCTATGGCTACACCTTC; CDR3aa: CASSRYAGQGYGYTF
abundance: -; j_gene: TRBJ1-1; v_gene: TRBV4-2; d_gene: -; CDR3nt: TGTGCCAGCAGCCAAGACCCCTACAGGGCTTTCTTT; CDR3aa: CASSQDPYRAFF